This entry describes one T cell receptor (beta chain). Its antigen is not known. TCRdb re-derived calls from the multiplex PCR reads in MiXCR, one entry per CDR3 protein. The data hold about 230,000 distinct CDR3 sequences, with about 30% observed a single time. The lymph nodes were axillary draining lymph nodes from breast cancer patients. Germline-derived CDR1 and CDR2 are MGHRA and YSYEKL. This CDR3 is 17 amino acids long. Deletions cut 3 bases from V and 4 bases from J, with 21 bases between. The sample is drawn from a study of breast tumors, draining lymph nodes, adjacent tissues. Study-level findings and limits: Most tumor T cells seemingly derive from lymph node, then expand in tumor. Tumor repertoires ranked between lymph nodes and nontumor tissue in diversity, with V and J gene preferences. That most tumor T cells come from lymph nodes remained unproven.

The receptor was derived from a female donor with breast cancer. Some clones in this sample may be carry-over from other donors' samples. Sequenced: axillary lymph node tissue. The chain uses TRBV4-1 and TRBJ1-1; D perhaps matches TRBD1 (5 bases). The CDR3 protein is CASSQGPIQEFATEAFF. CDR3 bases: TGCGCCAGCAGCCAGGGGCCAATACAAGAGTTTGCCACTGAAGCTTTCTTT.